The clone carrying this T cell receptor beta chain was seen ten or more times. What it binds is not known. The source of the sample is a study of T cells after yellow fever vaccination. The study, taken as a whole, reports: The secondary response was weaker but peaked faster, day 5 versus 15.

TCRdb analysed the 5' RACE reads with MiXCR anew, one entry per CDR3 protein. The sample has about 30,000 distinct CDR3 sequences; about 5% are singletons. The CDR3 contains 14 residues. The V end lost 4 bases, the J end lost 6 bases, and 16 bases lay between the germline ends. CDR1 and CDR2 from the germline V gene are LGHDT and YNNKEL (reference sequence). The TCR was taken from a man aged 30 to 39 who received the YFV17D yellow fever vaccine. The rearrangement links TRBV3-1 to TRBJ2-7; tentatively, D is TRBD1 (6 bases). The sample consisted of CD8+ T cells sorted from PBMCs, taken 10 days after the yellow fever booster vaccination. CDR3 DNA sequence: TGTGCCAGCAGCCTCACAGGGTTCCCCGTCGAGCAGTACTTC. Translated, it gives CASSLTGFPVEQYF.